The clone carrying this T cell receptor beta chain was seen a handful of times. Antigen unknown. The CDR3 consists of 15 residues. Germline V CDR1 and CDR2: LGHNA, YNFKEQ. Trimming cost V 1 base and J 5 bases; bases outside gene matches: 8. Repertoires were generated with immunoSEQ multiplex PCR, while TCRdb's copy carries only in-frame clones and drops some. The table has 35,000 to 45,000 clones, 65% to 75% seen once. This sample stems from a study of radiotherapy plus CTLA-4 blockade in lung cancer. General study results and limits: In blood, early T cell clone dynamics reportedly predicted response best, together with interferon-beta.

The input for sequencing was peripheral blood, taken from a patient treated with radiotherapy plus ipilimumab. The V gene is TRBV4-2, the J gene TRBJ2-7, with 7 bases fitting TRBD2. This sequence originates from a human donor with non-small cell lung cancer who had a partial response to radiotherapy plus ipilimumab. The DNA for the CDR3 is TGTGCCAGCAGCCAAGGAAGGGCGGGAGTTGACGAGCAGTACTTC. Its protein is CASSQGRAGVDEQYF.